This is a list of T cell receptor beta chains from one sample in a study of breast tumors, draining lymph nodes, adjacent tissues. TCRdb processed the multiplex PCR reads anew with MiXCR; each CDR3 protein has one entry. The sample holds 200,000 to 300,000 distinct CDR3 sequences, around 30% seen once. The sequenced material came from axillary lymph node tissue. These receptors were collected from a female donor with breast cancer. Some clones in this sample may be carry-over from other donors' samples. CDR3s include the opening cysteine and the closing phenylalanine or tryptophan. A D gene is named only where the DNA matches it firmly. Rows give clone size only sometimes, using once, few, many, or a class for an expanded clone.

V gene	D gene	clone size	J gene	CDR3 DNA	CDR3 protein
TRBV5-1	TRBD1	many	TRBJ1-2	TGCGCCAGCAGCTTTGGACTATTGGACAGGGGAGGTGGTGGCTACACCTTC	CASSFGLLDRGGGGYTF
TRBV4-3	NA	many	TRBJ2-7	TGCGCCAGCAGCCAAGACAGGATTGGATACGAGCAGTACTTC	CASSQDRIGYEQYF
TRBV6-1	NA	NA	TRBJ1-5	TGTGCCAGCAGTGAAGAGTGGATGAGGCCCCAGCATTTT	CASSEEWMRPQHF
TRBV19	NA	many	TRBJ1-2	TGTGCCAGTACCTCGTTGATGGGCGACTATGGCTACACCTTC	CASTSLMGDYGYTF
TRBV6-6	TRBD2	NA	TRBJ2-3	TGTGCCAGCTGGAACAGTAGACTAGCGGGAGGTCGCTACAATGAGCAGTATTTT	CASWNSRLAGGRYNEQYF
TRBV20-1	NA	few	TRBJ1-2	TGCAGTGCAGTGGGGGGGTGGGGGTCGACCTATGGCTACACCTTC	CSAVGGWGSTYGYTF
TRBV7-9	TRBD2	NA	TRBJ2-2	TGCGCCAGCAGCCAACCGACTAGCGGGACGGCCGGGGAGCTGTTTTTT	CASSQPTSGTAGELFF
TRBV19	TRBD1	many	TRBJ2-3	TGTGCCAGTAGTAGACAGGGATGGGACACAGATACGCAGTATTTT	CASSRQGWDTDTQYF
TRBV20-1	NA	few	TRBJ2-7	TGCAGTGCTAAAGGGACCAATCATCTCTCCGAGCAGTACTTC	CSAKGTNHLSEQYF
TRBV6-5	TRBD2	NA	TRBJ2-7	TGTGCCAGCAGTTGGGGACTAGCTGGCTCCTACGAGCAGTACTTC	CASSWGLAGSYEQYF
TRBV10-3	TRBD1	many	TRBJ1-5	TGTGCCATCAGACCCGGGACAGGACCGAATCAGCCCCAGCATTTT	CAIRPGTGPNQPQHF
TRBV5-5	TRBD1	NA	TRBJ1-2	TGTGCCAGCACCCTCCGCCTAGCGGAGGGGGCAGGTTATGGCTACACCTTC	CASTLRLAEGAGYGYTF
TRBV20-1	NA	many	TRBJ2-7	TGCAGTGCCCCGTCGGGGGGCCTTTACGAGCAGTACTTC	CSAPSGGLYEQYF
TRBV30	NA	NA	TRBJ2-3	TGTGCCTGGAGTTCACGGGCAGATACGCAGTATTTT	CAWSSRADTQYF
TRBV20-1	NA	many	TRBJ2-7	TGCAGTGCCCCCCCTAGGGGCTCCTACGAGCAGTACTTC	CSAPPRGSYEQYF
TRBV19	NA	many	TRBJ2-7	TGTGCCAGTAGTGTTGGACAGGGAGCGGGAGAGCAGTACTTC	CASSVGQGAGEQYF
TRBV20-1	NA	NA	TRBJ2-5	TGCAGTGCAATCCCAGGGCATGGGGATCAGCCCCAGTACTTC	CSAIPGHGDQPQYF
TRBV5-1	TRBD2	many	TRBJ2-2	TGCGCCAGCAGCTTAAGACTAGCGGGAGGTGGGACCGGGGAGCTGTTTTTT	CASSLRLAGGGTGELFF
TRBV6-5	NA	NA	TRBJ1-5	TGTGCCAGCAGTCACGCTTGGGGGAATAATCAGCCCCAGCATTTT	CASSHAWGNNQPQHF
TRBV14	NA	many	TRBJ2-1	TGTGCCAGCAGCCAGGACGGTTACAATGAGCAGTTCTTC	CASSQDGYNEQFF
TRBV5-4	NA	many	TRBJ2-3	TGTGCCAGCAGCACGGGTAGCGTTCGGGGTGTAGATACGCAGTATTTT	CASSTGSVRGVDTQYF
TRBV7-9	TRBD1	many	TRBJ2-3	TGTGCCAGCAGCTTAGAGGGGGCCAGCACAGATACGCAGTATTTT	CASSLEGASTDTQYF
TRBV7-3	NA	many	TRBJ2-5	TGTGCCAGCAGCTTAGGTGCCCAAGAGACCCAGTACTTC	CASSLGAQETQYF
TRBV29-1	NA	many	TRBJ2-7	TGCAGCGTTGGTGACTTCGATCCGTACGAGCAGTACTTC	CSVGDFDPYEQYF
TRBV24-1	NA	many	TRBJ1-2	TGTGCCACCAGTGATTTGTGGGGCTACACCTTC	CATSDLWGYTF
TRBV18	NA	NA	TRBJ2-3	TGTGCCAGCTCACCAGGTCCCTCAGATACGCAGTATTTT	CASSPGPSDTQYF
TRBV12-3/TRBV12-4	TRBD1	many	TRBJ1-6	TGTGCCAGCAGTTTAGGACAGGGGGCGAGTTCCCCCCTCCACTTT	CASSLGQGASSPLHF
TRBV5-5	NA	many	TRBJ2-7	TGTGCCAGCAGCTTATGGGGGGTGGGATCCTACGAGCAGTACTTC	CASSLWGVGSYEQYF
TRBV2	NA	many	TRBJ1-6	TGTGCCAGCAGTGAATCGGGGGGGATAGGATCACCCCTCCACTTT	CASSESGGIGSPLHF
TRBV5-8	NA	many	TRBJ1-2	TGTGCCAGCAGCTTGCCCACAGGGAGTTCTGGCTACACCTTC	CASSLPTGSSGYTF